The source of this TCR beta chain is a study of T cell repertoires in cytomegalovirus infection (dated by TCRdb to 2018 to 2020). Concerning the study at large: Recently identified HLA-C-restricted CMV epitopes, whose presentation resists viral immunomodulation, were targeted by peptide stimulations together with well-studied HLA-B-restricted epitopes. The HLA type of each donor mattered for the analysis, because public TCR beta signatures pointed to carriage of CMV infection along with the matching HLA type.

Results and caveats for the whole study, not just this receptor: In both this cohort and an independent cohort of some 380 donors, the cumulative frequency of public TCR beta family members distinguished carriers of CMV infection plus the relevant HLA type. The ex vivo response was dominated by HLA-C-restricted CMV-specific TCR beta clonotypes, and the single most frequent clonotype in two of eight donors was supplied by these HLA-C-restricted clonotypes.

Only a few counts were recorded for this clonotype. Its specific antigen is unknown. It has no much larger one-base neighbor in the sample; base qualities were not kept. This sample was sequenced with an Illumina HiSeq 1500. The raw public data were reprocessed by TCRdb itself: fastp quality trimming at Q25, MiXCR clonotype calling, in-frame beta chains only. When rows share a CDR3 protein, they turn into one entry using the most common DNA and genes. The sample table lists 640,000 or so distinct CDR3 sequences, roughly 36% of them with a count of one. The ten largest make up over 15% of the sample. The treatment or condition label, read with the paper, signifies: in vitro stimulation with specific CMV peptide epitopes to enrich CMV-specific T cells. The germline V gene (reference sequence) gives CDR1 as LNHDA and CDR2 as SQIVND. The cysteine opens and the phenylalanine closes a CDR3 of 15 amino acids. Only the CDR3 DNA is retained, 45 bases long and in frame from the first base. V loses 5 bases, J loses 4 bases, and the germline ends lie 14 bases apart.

Material: cultured PBMCs, obtained from culture after CMV antigen stimulation. The chain employs TRBV19 and TRBJ2-2, with a weak D call of TRBD1 (6 bases match). This clonotype originated in a human donor in good health (CMV status not recorded). Some clones in this sample may be carry-over from other donors' samples. CDR3 protein: CASSVQGGSTGELFF. The DNA reads as follows: TGTGCCAGTAGTGTACAGGGTGGGAGCACCGGGGAGCTGTTTTTT.